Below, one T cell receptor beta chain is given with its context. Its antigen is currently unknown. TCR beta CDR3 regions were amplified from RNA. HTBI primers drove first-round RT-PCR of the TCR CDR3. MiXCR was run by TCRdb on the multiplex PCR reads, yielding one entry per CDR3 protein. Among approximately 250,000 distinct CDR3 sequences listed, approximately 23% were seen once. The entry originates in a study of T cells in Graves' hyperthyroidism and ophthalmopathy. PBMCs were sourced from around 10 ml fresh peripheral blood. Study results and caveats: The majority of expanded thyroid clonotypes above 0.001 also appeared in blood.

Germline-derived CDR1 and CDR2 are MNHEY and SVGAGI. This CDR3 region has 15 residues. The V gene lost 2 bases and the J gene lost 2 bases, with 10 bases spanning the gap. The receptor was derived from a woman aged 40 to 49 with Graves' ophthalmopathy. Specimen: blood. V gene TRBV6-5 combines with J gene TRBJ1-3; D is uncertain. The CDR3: CASSYRGSPGNTIYF. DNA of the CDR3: TGTGCCAGCAGTTACCGGGGTAGCCCTGGAAACACCATATATTTT.